One and the same sample provided the 27 T cell receptor beta chains below, sequenced in a study of blood T cell repertoires in COVID-19. Here immunoSEQ multiplex PCR was the method, and the copy in TCRdb shows in-frame clones only, minus some. The sample yields about 420,000 clones, roughly 90% seen once. Sequenced material: peripheral blood. The receptors derive from a young man with COVID-19, enrolled during active disease.

This CDR3 is CASIQGALKREKLFF. The CDR3 DNA reads as TGTGCCAGCATTCAGGGGGCGCTTAAACGGGAAAAACTGTTTTTT. The chain employs TRBV2 and TRBJ1-4; 8 nucleotides line up with TRBD1. This CDR3 is 15 amino acids long. V trimming: 7 bases; J trimming: 8 bases; junction bases outside the gene matches: 12. Looked up from germline, CDR1 is SNHLY and CDR2 is FYNNEI.

V gene TRBV12-3 or TRBV12-4 combines with J gene TRBJ1-5; 8 nucleotides align to TRBD1. The CDR3 is 12 residues long. Unmatched junction bases numbered 2, after V lost 6 bases and J lost 7 bases. The CDR3 sequence: CASRSGGQPQHF. The CDR3, as DNA: TGTGCCAGCAGGTCAGGGGGCCAGCCCCAGCATTTT.

The chain is built from TRBV6-4 and TRBJ2-7; D is possibly TRBD1 (6 bases). CDR1 and CDR2 from the germline V gene are MRHNA and SNTAGT. V was cut by 4 bases and J by 5 bases, with 12 bases left in between. The CDR3 has 13 amino acids. The CDR3 bases are TGTGCCAGCAGTGTCGTACAGGGTGACGAGCAGTACTTC. It encodes CASSVVQGDEQYF.

CDR3 DNA: TGTGCCAGCAGTTACTCCGGGACAGGGGGCCGGCATGGCTACACCTTC. Its protein is CASSYSGTGGRHGYTF. The rearrangement uses TRBV6-2 or TRBV6-3 and TRBJ1-2; 12 nucleotides align to TRBD1. The V gene end was trimmed by 0 bases and the J gene end by 6 bases; junction bases not matched to a gene: 5. The CDR3 covers 16 residues. The V gene's germline CDR1 is MNHEY and CDR2 SVGEGT.

This rearrangement joins TRBV19 to TRBJ2-2; 10 positions match TRBD1. The CDR3 runs 16 residues. Germline lookup yields CDR1 LNHDA and CDR2 SQIVND (reference sequence). V lost 6 bases to trimming and J lost 2 bases; unmatched junction nucleotides: 6. This CDR3 is CASRTGTGVNTGELFF. The CDR3, as DNA: TGTGCCAGTAGGACCGGGACAGGGGTAAACACCGGGGAGCTGTTTTTT.

This chain connects TRBV6-5 to TRBJ2-3, with 11 bases aligning to TRBD1. CDR1 is MNHEY and CDR2 is SVGAGI in the germline V gene. The CDR3 is 14 residues long. With V trimmed by 8 bases and J by 7 bases, 8 bases remained unmatched. The CDR3 here is CASRGQGAGNTQYF. The DNA of the CDR3 is TGTGCCAGCCGAGGACAGGGGGCAGGGAATACGCAGTATTTT.

The sample holds a few counts of this clone. V gene TRBV5-1 combines with J gene TRBJ1-5; a weak D match, TRBD1 (6 bases). The germline V and J ends were trimmed by 0 bases and 7 bases, with 11 bases remaining between them. The CDR3 is made up of 14 amino acids. Germline V gene lookup returns CDR1 SGHRS and CDR2 YFSETQ. The CDR3 here is CASSLVGGGQPQHF. DNA of the CDR3: TGCGCCAGCAGCTTGGTAGGGGGAGGGCAGCCCCAGCATTTT. The complete variable domain, with remaining parts taken from reference TRBV5-1 and TRBJ1-5, reads KAGVTQTPRYLIKTRGQQVTLSCSPISGHRSVSWYQQTPGQGLQFLFEYFSETQRNKGNFPGRFSGRQFSNSRSEMNVSTLELGDSALYLCASSLVGGGQPQHFGDGTRLSIL.

The chain joins TRBV5-1 to TRBJ2-1, with 11 bases matching TRBD2. V was clipped by 4 bases and J by 0 bases; unmatched bases: 6. CDR1 is SGHRS, CDR2 YFSETQ, per germline. There are 17 residues in the CDR3. CDR3 residues: CASSRGTSGNSYNEQFF. CDR3 nucleotides: TGCGCCAGCAGCCGCGGGACTAGCGGAAACTCCTACAATGAGCAGTTCTTC.

The rearrangement links TRBV19 to TRBJ2-7, with 10 bases matching TRBD2. The CDR3 is 15 amino acids. CDR1 and CDR2 from the germline V gene are LNHDA and SQIVND (reference sequence). Unmatched junction bases numbered 6, after V lost 5 bases and J lost 2 bases. In nucleotides, the CDR3 is TGTGCCAGTAGTGCCGGACTAGCGGAGGCCTACGAGCAGTACTTC. Amino acids: CASSAGLAEAYEQYF. Full variable domain (missing parts from reference TRBV19 and TRBJ2-7): DGGITQSPKYLFRKEGQNVTLSCEQNLNHDAMYWYRQDPGQGLRLIYYSQIVNDFQKGDIAEGYSVSREKKESFPLTVTSAQKNPTAFYLCASSAGLAEAYEQYFGPGTRLTVT.

The genes are TRBV27 and TRBJ2-5; weak D call: TRBD2 (5 bases). The CDR3 runs to 14 residues. Germline V gives CDR1 MNHEY, CDR2 SMNVEV (reference sequence). V was clipped by 7 bases and J by 5 bases, with 17 bases between them. CDR3 sequence: CASKMDARGETQYF. In DNA form, the CDR3 reads TGTGCCAGCAAGATGGACGCCAGAGGGGAGACCCAGTACTTC.

Only a few counts were recorded for this clone. CDR3 protein: CASIRGGNTEAFF. The CDR3 nucleotides are TGTGCCAGCATCCGAGGGGGAAACACTGAAGCTTTCTTT. The rearrangement links TRBV12-3 or TRBV12-4 to TRBJ1-1, with D perhaps matching TRBD1 (6 bases). Trimming left V 7 bases short and J 2 bases short, with 11 bases between. The CDR3 runs to 13 residues.

The CDR3 nucleotides are TGTGCCAGCTCCCCAGGCCGGCGATTGGATGGCTACACCTTC. It is translated as CASSPGRRLDGYTF. The chain is built from TRBV14 and TRBJ1-2; D remains ambiguous. The CDR3 length is 14 residues. Germline values: CDR1 SGHDN, CDR2 FVKESK. V lost 8 bases to trimming and J lost 6 bases, with 19 bases between them.

The V and J genes are TRBV6-5 and TRBJ2-5; 10 bases fit TRBD2. This CDR3 has 14 amino acids. V lost 4 bases, J lost 4 bases, and 3 bases stayed unmatched. Germline V gene lookup returns CDR1 MNHEY and CDR2 SVGAGI. The CDR3, as DNA: TGTGCCAGCAGTTCAATAGCGGGAGGAGAGACCCAGTACTTC. Its translation is CASSSIAGGETQYF.

The rearrangement links TRBV30 to TRBJ2-1, with 12 bases that match TRBD2. Germline V gene lookup returns CDR1 GTSNPN and CDR2 SVGIG (reference sequence). The CDR3 is 13 amino acids. Unmatched junction bases numbered 10, after V lost 4 bases and J lost 15 bases. The CDR3 loop is CAWNRGTSGRRFF. Here the CDR3 DNA reads TGTGCCTGGAACCGGGGAACTAGCGGGAGGAGGTTCTTC.

The V and J genes are TRBV7-9 and TRBJ1-5; TRBD1 matches 7 bases. V shed 4 bases, J shed 4 bases, and the junction held 4 bases outside the gene matches. Germline CDR1 reads SEHNR; CDR2 reads FQNEAQ (reference sequence). The CDR3 extends over 14 amino acids. The DNA for the CDR3 is TGTGCCAGCAGCTCAGGGGGTTTGAATCAGCCCCAGCATTTT. Its translation: CASSSGGLNQPQHF. Full variable domain (rest looked up from reference TRBV7-9 and TRBJ1-5): DTGVSQNPRHKITKRGQNVTFRCDPISEHNRLYWYRQTLGQGPEFLTYFQNEAQLEKSRLLSDRFSAERPKGSFSTLEIQRTEQGDSAMYLCASSSGGLNQPQHFGDGTRLSIL.

The V and J genes are TRBV11-3 and TRBJ2-2, with 12 bases aligning to TRBD1. Germline CDR1 and CDR2: SGHNT and YENEEA. Unmatched junction bases numbered 6, after V lost 5 bases and J lost 5 bases. The CDR3 contains 16 residues. The CDR3 region has the DNA TGTGCCAGCAGCGCGGGACAGGGGGCGCGTACCGGGGAGCTGTTTTTT. Translated, it gives CASSAGQGARTGELFF.

This chain links TRBV4-2 with TRBJ2-2, with TRBD2 matching over 10 bases. Germline V lookup: CDR1 LGHNA, CDR2 YNFKEQ. The CDR3 is 17 residues long. Trimming removed 0 bases from V and 0 bases from J; junction bases left unmatched: 1. The CDR3 nucleotides read TGTGCCAGCAGCCAAGAACTAGCGGGGCCGAACACCGGGGAGCTGTTTTTT. This translates into CASSQELAGPNTGELFF.

The genes are TRBV11-3 and TRBJ2-5, with 9 bases that match TRBD2. V lost 5 bases to trimming and J lost 5 bases; unmatched junction nucleotides: 9. There are 15 residues in the CDR3. Germline V gene lookup returns CDR1 SGHNT and CDR2 YENEEA. CDR3 bases: TGTGCCAGCAGCCCTTCTGGCGGGGGGGCGGAGACCCAGTACTTC. Translating gives CASSPSGGGAETQYF.

The CDR3 DNA follows: TGTGCCATCAGTGCCTCTAACAGTTACAATGAGCAGTTCTTC. Translating it yields CAISASNSYNEQFF. This chain uses TRBV10-3 with TRBJ2-1; D unresolved. Trimming left V 4 bases short and J 4 bases short, with 11 bases between. Looked up from germline, CDR1 is ENHRY and CDR2 is SYGVKD. This CDR3 contains 14 residues.

The genes are TRBV4-1 and TRBJ2-5; tentatively, D is TRBD1 (6 bases). The germline V and J ends were trimmed by 0 bases and 5 bases, with 13 bases remaining between them. From germline, CDR1 is MGHRA and CDR2 YSYEKL. CDR3 size: 15 residues. The chain's CDR3 is CASSQEGARGETQYF. In DNA, the CDR3 is TGCGCCAGCAGCCAAGAGGGGGCAAGGGGGGAGACCCAGTACTTC.

V and J are TRBV7-8 and TRBJ2-2, with 8 bases that match TRBD2. The CDR3 is made up of 17 amino acids. V lost 1 base, J lost 6 bases, and 10 bases stayed unmatched. Looked up from germline, CDR1 is SGHVS and CDR2 is FQNEAQ. Written as DNA, the CDR3 is TGTGCCAGCAGCTTAGTGGGCGGGGGGTTCCCCCCCGGGGAGCTGTTTTTT. This codes for CASSLVGGGFPPGELFF.

The chain couples TRBV21-1 to TRBJ1-2; the table assigns TRBD1, which was not confirmed against the DNA. TRBV21-1 is shown as a pseudogene. The CDR3 is 15 amino acids. DNA for the CDR3: TGTGCCAGCAAGGACAGGGTTTATCGGATCTATGGCTACACCTTC. Amino acid sequence: CASKDRVYRIYGYTF.

As DNA, the CDR3 is TGTGCCAGCAGCGCCTCGCCGGGACTAGCGGACAGCTACGAGCAGTACTTC. Residues: CASSASPGLADSYEQYF. The rearrangement links TRBV9 to TRBJ2-7; 11 bases fit TRBD2. In germline, CDR1 is SGDLS, CDR2 YYNGEE. CDR3 length: 17 residues. The junction had 11 bases not matched to a gene; V was cut back by 3 bases and J by 3 bases. Full variable domain (missing parts from reference TRBV9 and TRBJ2-7): DSGVTQTPKHLITATGQRVTLRCSPRSGDLSVYWYQQSLDQGLQFLIQYYNGEERAKGNILERFSAQQFPDLHSELNLSSLELGDSALYFCASSASPGLADSYEQYFGPGTRLTVT.

V usage is TRBV28 and J usage is TRBJ1-4; D is uncertain. The V and J ends lost 7 bases and 0 bases respectively, with 9 bases between them. This CDR3 has 14 residues. Germline V lookup: CDR1 MDHEN, CDR2 SYDVKM. This chain's CDR3 is CASTISPTNEKLFF. DNA of the CDR3: TGTGCCAGCACTATCTCACCAACTAATGAAAAACTGTTTTTT.

The CDR3 DNA reads as TGTGCCAGCAGTGACCGCGGGTTCCACTCCGGACTGCACTATGGCTACACCTTC. Translated, it gives CASSDRGFHSGLHYGYTF. The rearrangement uses TRBV25-1 and TRBJ1-2; no firm D call. Germline loops: CDR1 MGHDK, CDR2 SYGVNS. The CDR3 covers 18 residues. With 3 bases removed from V and 3 bases from J, the gap between germline ends came to 23 bases.

This clone has a single count. The gene calls are TRBV5-6 and TRBJ1-5, with D uncertain. This CDR3 is 13 amino acids long. V lost 3 bases and J 4 bases, leaving 8 bases between the germline ends. Germline V gene sequence: CDR1 SGHDT, CDR2 YYEEEE. The CDR3 spells CASSSRLNQPQHF. Written as DNA, the CDR3 is TGTGCCAGCAGCTCTAGACTGAATCAGCCCCAGCATTTT.

This rearrangement joins TRBV5-1 to TRBJ1-1; D is perhaps TRBD1 (5 bases). V lost 4 bases to trimming and J lost 4 bases, with 11 bases between them. The CDR3 spans 13 residues. Per the germline V gene, CDR1 is SGHRS and CDR2 is YFSETQ. CDR3 region: CASSTGVGTEAFF. CDR3 DNA: TGCGCCAGCAGCACGGGGGTAGGCACTGAAGCTTTCTTT.